This passage covers 11 T cell receptor beta chains from one sample sequenced in a study of blood T cell repertoires in COVID-19. Measured with immunoSEQ multiplex PCR; TCRdb has only the in-frame clones, and not every one. The data show around 150,000 clones, 90% to 95% seen once. The material sequenced was peripheral blood. The receptors come from a woman aged 45-59 years with acute or convalescent COVID-19.

CDR3 residues: CASSPGTSGRRGKNIQYF. The CDR3 DNA sequence: TGTGCCAGCTCCCCTGGGACTAGCGGGAGGAGGGGCAAAAACATTCAGTACTTC. The V call is TRBV18, the J call TRBJ2-4; 15 nucleotides match TRBD2. This CDR3 comprises 18 residues. Trimming removed 6 bases from V and 3 bases from J; junction bases left unmatched: 9. Germline V gives CDR1 KGHSH, CDR2 LQKENI. The full variable domain, rest sourced from reference TRBV18 and TRBJ2-4, is NAGVMQNPRHLVRRRGQEARLRCSPMKGHSHVYWYRQLPEEGLKFMVYLQKENIIDESGMPKERFSAEFPKEGPSILRIQQVVRGDSAAYFCASSPGTSGRRGKNIQYFGAGTRLSVL.

The chain is built from TRBV11-1 and TRBJ1-4, with 7 positions matching TRBD1. The V segment lost 3 bases and the J segment 8 bases; nucleotides outside the gene matches: 9. CDR3 size: 15 residues. Germline V gene lookup returns CDR1 SGHAT and CDR2 FQDESV (reference sequence). The CDR3 DNA reads as TGTGCCAGCAGCTTCGGGACAGCTTCATCCGAAAAACTGTTTTTT. Protein product: CASSFGTASSEKLFF.

This chain connects TRBV27 to TRBJ2-7; tentatively, D is TRBD1 (5 bases). Germline CDR1 reads MNHEY; CDR2 reads SMNVEV (reference sequence). The V end lost 5 bases, the J end lost 5 bases, and 19 bases lay between the germline ends. The CDR3 runs to 15 residues. CDR3 amino acids: CASSPDRRVIHEQYF. CDR3 in DNA: TGTGCCAGCAGTCCTGACCGCAGGGTTATCCACGAGCAGTACTTC.

The V gene is TRBV2, the J gene TRBJ1-1, with D unclear. CDR3 length equals 13 residues. V dropped 1 base and J dropped 0 bases, with 3 bases sitting between them. The germline CDR1 and CDR2 sequences are SNHLY and FYNNEI. The CDR3 protein is CASSEELNTEAFF. CDR3 in DNA: TGTGCCAGCAGTGAAGAGCTGAACACTGAAGCTTTCTTT.

V usage is TRBV19 and J usage is TRBJ1-5; D may be TRBD1 (5 bases). With 3 bases removed from V and 5 bases from J, the gap between germline ends came to 11 bases. The germline gives CDR1 LNHDA, CDR2 SQIVND (reference sequence). The CDR3 covers 14 residues. CDR3 DNA: TGTGCCAGTAGTATCCGGGGAGGGGATCAGCCCCAGCATTTT. As protein: CASSIRGGDQPQHF.

V usage is TRBV30 and J usage is TRBJ2-1; no reliable D call. Germline CDR1 and CDR2: GTSNPN and SVGIG (reference sequence). Between the trimmed V and J ends, which lost 0 bases and 8 bases, there was a span of 11 bases. This CDR3 has 13 residues. The CDR3 nucleotides read TGTGCCTGGAGTGTACGCGAGAACCATGAGCAGTTCTTC. This encodes CAWSVRENHEQFF.

This clone occurred a few times. The genes are TRBV27 and TRBJ1-2; D is unresolved. This CDR3 comprises 13 residues. The germline gives CDR1 MNHEY, CDR2 SMNVEV (reference sequence). Trimming cost V 3 bases and J 2 bases, with 7 bases left between them. The CDR3 is CASSFSQNYGYTF. The CDR3 DNA sequence: TGTGCCAGCAGTTTCTCACAGAACTATGGCTACACCTTC.

The chain employs TRBV9 and TRBJ1-2; 7 bases map to TRBD1. The length of the CDR3 is 16 residues. CDR1 is SGDLS and CDR2 is YYNGEE in the germline V gene. V trimming: 0 bases; J trimming: 0 bases; junction bases outside the gene matches: 5. The DNA of the CDR3 is TGTGCCAGCAGCGTAGGAGGCGGGACAGCTAACTATGGCTACACCTTC. Encoded protein: CASSVGGGTANYGYTF.

The V gene is TRBV27, the J gene TRBJ2-5; TRBD2 agrees at 11 bases. Trimming cost V 2 bases and J 10 bases; bases outside gene matches: 6. CDR3 length: 14 residues. Germline assignment: CDR1 MNHEY and CDR2 SMNVEV (reference sequence). This CDR3 is CASSLGGSGRDQYF. The CDR3, as DNA: TGTGCCAGCAGTTTAGGGGGTAGCGGGAGGGACCAGTACTTC.

The CDR3 sequence: CASSTDREIYGYTF. CDR3 coding DNA: TGTGCCAGCAGTACGGACAGGGAAATCTATGGCTACACCTTC. The chain recombines TRBV6-6 with TRBJ1-2, with 8 positions matching TRBD1. The CDR3 spans 14 residues. Germline V lookup: CDR1 MNHNY, CDR2 SVGAGI (reference sequence). J was trimmed by 4 bases and V by 5 bases; bases with no gene match: 6.

The CDR3 coding sequence is TGCGCCAGCAGCCAAGAGCCAGGTGATCAGCCCCAGCATTTT. Translation: CASSQEPGDQPQHF. The chain uses TRBV4-3 and TRBJ1-5; no reliable D call. Germline-derived CDR1 and CDR2 are LGHNA and YSLEER. Trimming stripped 0 bases from V and 5 bases from J, with 8 bases between. The CDR3 is 14 residues long.